This TCR beta chain originates from a study of shared clonotypes between healthy human individuals. Replicate PCRs were loaded with approximately 300 ng DNA from unsorted PBMC, about 32,000 T cell genomes. Sequenced by immunoSEQ multiplex PCR; TCRdb stores in-frame clones only, minus some. The data contain fewer than 550,000 clones, about 79% of them singletons. The CDR3 runs 15 residues. The V end lost 0 bases, the J end lost 3 bases, and 11 bases lay between the germline ends. Looked up from germline, CDR1 is LNHNV and CDR2 is YYDKDF (reference sequence). Only Caucasian adults living in Nashville, Tennessee made up the donor group.

The rearrangement links TRBV15 to TRBJ1-1; a possible D gene is TRBD1 (6 bases). Sequencing was performed on PBMCs. This receptor was taken from a woman aged 40 to 50 in good health. Some clones in this sample may be carry-over from other donors' samples. CDR3 in amino acids: CATSRDSRGDTEAFF. The DNA of the CDR3 is TGTGCCACCAGCAGAGATTCGAGGGGGGACACTGAAGCTTTCTTT.